This paragraph covers one TCR beta chain sequence. Its cognate antigen is unknown. The entry originates in a study of identifying expanded T cells in peripheral blood. Study-level findings and limits: Across healthy donors, higher total template counts meant significantly greater roughly two-week count variance.

Trimming took 3 bases from V and 4 from J; bases not matched to a gene: 11. Germline V lookup: CDR1 SGHRS, CDR2 YFSETQ. The CDR3 has 16 amino acids. Some clones are missing from TCRdb's copy, which holds only in-frame ones; the method was immunoSEQ multiplex PCR. The sample contains some 120,000 clones, over 65% of which appear only once. This receptor was obtained from a person between 18 and 75 years old in good health. The chain uses TRBV5-1 and TRBJ1-2, with 8 bases fitting TRBD1. The sequenced sample was blood. Here the CDR3 DNA reads TGCGCCAGCAGCTACTCCGGGACAGGAGAACCCTATGGCTACACCTTC. It encodes CASSYSGTGEPYGYTF.